The entry that follows covers one T cell receptor (beta chain) sequence. This table comes from immunoSEQ multiplex PCR, and its TCRdb copy is limited to in-frame clones, with some not included. The sample yields 300,000 to 350,000 clones, approximately 89% seen once. V was pared by 4 bases and J by 3 bases, with 15 bases between. This CDR3 has 15 amino acids. Germline CDR1 reads KGHDR; CDR2 reads SFDVKD. The participants were between roughly 18 and 100 years old and came from roughly 24 US areas. Cohort assignment relied on participant-reported clinical history. Resolution of symptoms, clearance, or two negative PCRs was present in recovered Cohort 3 donors. This entry is derived from a study of blood T cell repertoires in COVID-19. Study-level information: Collection of acute and convalescent COVID-19 samples took place in the United States, Italy and Spain.

This sequence originates from a woman in her 30s who had recovered from COVID-19. Sequencing was carried out using PBMCs or T cells enriched from blood (not recorded which). V gene TRBV24-1 combines with J gene TRBJ2-7; tentatively, D is TRBD1 (6 bases). The CDR3 sequence is CATSDPTTGYYEQYF. The CDR3 DNA sequence: TGTGCCACCAGTGACCCAACGACAGGATACTACGAGCAGTACTTC.